One and the same sample provided the 14 T cell receptor beta chains below, sequenced in a study of CD8 T cells in ankylosing spondylitis. TCRdb recomputed calls from the 5' RACE reads with MiXCR, one row per CDR3 protein. The sample has roughly 120,000 distinct CDR3 sequences; approximately 15% are singletons. Material for sequencing was blood, either unsorted or a sorted T cell fraction (not recorded which). Receptors were obtained from a female donor with ankylosing spondylitis or in good health (not recorded which).

This clonotype was detected a few times. The CDR3 sequence is CTSSQDFFTTTHSYNEQFF. The CDR3 nucleotides are TGCACCAGCAGCCAAGATTTCTTCACTACTACCCACTCCTACAATGAGCAGTTCTTC. This chain connects TRBV1 to TRBJ2-1. TRBV1 is shown as a pseudogene. The CDR3 is 19 residues long.

CDR3 coding DNA: TGCAGTGCTCCCCCCGAGGGGACTGAAGCTTTCTTT. Translating gives CSAPPEGTEAFF. The chain links TRBV20-1 to TRBJ1-1, with a possible D match to TRBD1 (5 bases). Germline V lookup: CDR1 DFQATT, CDR2 SNEGSKA (reference sequence). This CDR3 has 12 amino acids. V lost 5 bases to trimming and J lost 5 bases, with 12 bases between them.

V and J are TRBV6-1 and TRBJ2-7; tentative D call: TRBD1 (6 bases). The V gene's germline CDR1 is MNHNS and CDR2 SASEGT. The CDR3 covers 14 residues. V lost 6 bases, J lost 2 bases, and 14 bases lay in between. In DNA form, the CDR3 reads TGTGCCAGCAGCTGGCGACAGGCAGCCTACGAGCAGTACTTC. It specifies CASSWRQAAYEQYF.

The V and J genes are TRBV5-6 and TRBJ2-2; D is uncertain. The CDR3 is 16 residues long. Trimming removed 6 bases from V and 1 base from J, with 16 bases in between. Per the germline V gene, CDR1 is SGHDT and CDR2 is YYEEEE. The CDR3 DNA reads TGTGCCAGCACTAGGTGGGGTAGCCTGAACACCGGGGAGCTGTTTTTT. Its translation: CASTRWGSLNTGELFF.

This clonotype was seen ten or more times. V gene TRBV5-1 combines with J gene TRBJ2-1, with D maybe TRBD1 (6 bases). Germline V gives CDR1 SGHRS, CDR2 YFSETQ. The V gene lost 0 bases and the J gene lost 7 bases, with 11 bases spanning the gap. CDR3 length: 14 amino acids. CDR3 coding DNA: TGCGCCAGCAGCTTGGTCCAGGGGCCAAATGAGCAGTTCTTC. It translates to CASSLVQGPNEQFF.

This clonotype was recorded at least ten times. This chain joins TRBV3-1 and TRBJ1-3; D gene ambiguous. Between the trimmed V and J ends, which lost 1 base and 0 bases, there was a span of 13 bases. The CDR3 is 17 amino acids. Germline CDR1 and CDR2: LGHDT and YNNKEL (reference sequence). This CDR3 is CASSQGYGTLSGNTIYF. As DNA, the CDR3 is TGTGCCAGCAGCCAAGGATACGGAACCCTCTCTGGAAACACCATATATTTT.

This clonotype was picked up many times. The V call is TRBV20-1, the J call TRBJ1-6; D is perhaps TRBD1 (6 bases). Trimming left V 1 base short and J 7 bases short, with 14 bases between. The CDR3 contains 15 residues. CDR1 DFQATT and CDR2 SNEGSKA come from the germline V gene (reference sequence). In DNA, the CDR3 is TGCAGTGCTAGAGCGCCGGGGGCTGAAAATTCACCCCTCCACTTT. Translating it yields CSARAPGAENSPLHF.

Many counts were recorded for this clonotype. The chain combines TRBV20-1 with TRBJ1-1, with TRBD1 as a possible D gene (5 bases). This CDR3 has 15 residues. The V gene's germline CDR1 is DFQATT and CDR2 SNEGSKA (reference sequence). The germline V and J ends were trimmed by 2 bases and 1 base, with 14 bases remaining between them. The CDR3 sequence: CSARTGGSWNTEAFF. Written as DNA, the CDR3 is TGCAGTGCTAGAACGGGGGGGTCGTGGAACACTGAAGCTTTCTTT.

This clonotype has a count of ten or more. The V gene is TRBV20-1, the J gene TRBJ2-1, with D perhaps TRBD2 (6 bases). CDR1 and CDR2 from the germline V gene are DFQATT and SNEGSKA (reference sequence). This CDR3 region has 15 residues. The V and J ends lost 5 bases and 4 bases respectively, with 18 bases between them. The CDR3 DNA is TGCAGTGCTCGGGCCGGGACTGCCTATTACAATGAGCAGTTCTTC. It specifies CSARAGTAYYNEQFF.

This clonotype was detected ten times or more. The J gene is TRBJ2-1, the V gene TRBV7-2; 7 bases align to TRBD2. The CDR3 runs 14 residues. CDR1 and CDR2 from the germline V gene are SGHTA and FQGNSA. With 3 bases clipped from V and 6 bases from J, the junction kept 5 bases outside the gene matches. The CDR3 protein is CASSFLTSLNEQFF. CDR3 in DNA: TGTGCCAGCAGCTTTTTGACTAGCCTCAATGAGCAGTTCTTC.

The chain recombines TRBV7-9 with TRBJ2-1; the match to TRBD2 covers 12 bases. The V gene end was trimmed by 10 bases and the J gene end by 12 bases; junction bases not matched to a gene: 16. Germline CDR1 SEHNR, CDR2 FQNEAQ (reference sequence). The CDR3 totals 15 residues. CDR3 in DNA: TGTGCCACTCTTCCCGGAGGACTAGCGGGAATAGGGCAGTTCTTC. This sequence encodes CATLPGGLAGIGQFF.

The V gene is TRBV7-9, the J gene TRBJ2-1, with D perhaps matching TRBD2 (6 bases). CDR3 size: 11 residues. The V end was cut by 9 bases, the J end by 7 bases, with 10 bases between. Germline CDR1 is SEHNR and CDR2 is FQNEAQ (reference sequence). CDR3 loop: CASLAWNEQFF. The CDR3 DNA reads as TGTGCCAGTCTAGCGTGGAATGAGCAGTTCTTC.

V usage is TRBV11-2 and J usage is TRBJ1-4; 8 bases map to TRBD1. Germline V gene data show CDR1 as SGHAT and CDR2 as FQNNGV. V lost 5 bases and J lost 5; bases outside the gene matches: 7. The CDR3 has 15 residues. The CDR3 nucleotides read TGTGCCAGCAGCGGCCGGACAGGGTGGAATGAAAAACTGTTTTTT. Its translation is CASSGRTGWNEKLFF.

This clonotype was counted at least ten times. This chain uses TRBV7-6 with TRBJ2-2; D gene ambiguous. The CDR3 spans 11 residues. Trimming pared 2 bases from V and 7 bases from J, leaving 2 bases between. Germline CDR1 and CDR2: SGHVS and FNYEAQ. In DNA, the CDR3 is TGTGCCAGCAGCTTATACGGGGAGCTGTTTTTT. As protein: CASSLYGELFF.